These 32 T cell receptor beta chains originate from one sample sequenced in a study of sequential checkpoint blockade in melanoma (dated by TCRdb to about 2019). The sample's treatment or condition, from its label and the paper: randomized to nivolumab then ipilimumab (arm A) or the reverse (arm B). Libraries came from the immunoSEQ multiplex PCR assay. TCRdb re-hosts the immuneACCESS table, in-frame sequences only. Its copies lack some clones; in the studies checked, an unresolved V gene accounts for under half of them, and the cause for the rest is not known. Here the sample has over 10,000 clones; around a fifth occur a single time. The ten largest clones add up to 5.5% to 7% of the sample. The sample was tumor tissue (inferred from file names), taken from a patient given nivolumab and ipilimumab in sequence. The receptors stem from a human donor with melanoma.

This chain links TRBV18 with TRBJ1-5; 8 bases agree with TRBD1. CDR1 is KGHSH and CDR2 is LQKENI in the germline V gene. The trim removed 6 bases at V and 7 bases at J, leaving 8 bases unmatched. CDR3 length: 14 amino acids. DNA for the CDR3: TGTGCCAGCTCCAGACAGGGACAGGACCAGCCCCAGCATTTT. Its translation is CASSRQGQDQPQHF.

CDR3 coding DNA: TGCGCCAGCACCGAAATGGGACAGGGGTCCTACAATGAGCAGTTCTTC. Protein sequence: CASTEMGQGSYNEQFF. The genes are TRBV10-2 and TRBJ2-1; 10 nucleotides line up with TRBD1. CDR1 is WSHSY, CDR2 SAAADI, per germline. The V and J ends lost 7 bases and 1 base, in that order; junction bases with no gene match: 7. The CDR3 covers 16 residues.

This clone was counted a few times. The chain uses TRBV6-8 and TRBJ2-3, with 7 nucleotides matching TRBD1. The CDR3 loop spans 13 amino acids. V dropped 11 bases and J dropped 1; count of bases not matched to a gene: 6. CDR1 is MNHGY, CDR2 SAAAGT, per germline. The CDR3 sequence: CASLDRGTDTQYF. DNA for the CDR3: TGTGCCTCCCTCGACAGGGGCACAGATACGCAGTATTTT.

This clone turned up a few times. CDR3 protein: CASSYKGGTYEQYF. The CDR3 region has the DNA TGTGCCAGCAGCTACAAAGGGGGAACCTACGAGCAGTACTTC. The chain employs TRBV11-3 and TRBJ2-7; weak D call: TRBD1 (6 bases). Looked up from germline, CDR1 is SGHNT and CDR2 is YENEEA. Trimming left V 4 bases short and J 2 bases short, with 12 bases between. The CDR3 runs 14 residues.

V is TRBV6-8 and J is TRBJ1-1; D is uncertain. Trimming removed 4 bases at V and 1 base at J, with 10 bases between. Germline V lookup: CDR1 MNHGY, CDR2 SAAAGT. The CDR3 has 14 amino acids. This CDR3 reads CASSSRSPNTEAFF. In DNA form, the CDR3 reads TGTGCCAGCAGTTCACGAAGCCCGAACACTGAAGCTTTCTTT.

V and J are TRBV15 and TRBJ2-4, with 8 bases fitting TRBD1. The CDR3 has 16 amino acids. With 2 bases clipped from V and 8 bases from J, the junction kept 11 bases outside the gene matches. The germline CDR1 and CDR2 sequences are LNHNV and YYDKDF (reference sequence). Here the CDR3 reads CATSRPTAGGGDIQYF. The CDR3 DNA follows: TGTGCCACCAGCAGACCCACCGCAGGGGGCGGAGACATTCAGTACTTC.

The rearrangement joins TRBV23-1 to TRBJ2-2; D not resolved. TRBV23-1 qualifies as an ORF whose function is uncertain. The CDR3 extends over 13 amino acids. Trimming took 6 bases from V and 1 from J, leaving 6 bases between them. CDR3 region: CASSWGNTGELFF. CDR3 in DNA: TGCGCCAGCAGCTGGGGGAACACCGGGGAGCTGTTTTTT.

V usage is TRBV6-8 and J usage is TRBJ2-1, with D perhaps TRBD1 or TRBD2 (6 bases each). CDR1 is MNHGY, CDR2 SAAAGT, per germline. The CDR3 is made up of 15 amino acids. Trimming removed 2 bases from V and 8 bases from J, with 16 bases in between. Written as DNA, the CDR3 is TGTGCCAGCAGTTACGGTGGGGGCCGGGGGTATGAGCAGTTCTTC. Translated, it gives CASSYGGGRGYEQFF.

This clone was seen more than once but under ten times. The chain has TRBV11-3 and TRBJ2-1; 13 bases match TRBD2. The CDR3 has 15 amino acids. Germline values: CDR1 SGHNT, CDR2 YENEEA. V lost 6 bases, J lost 4 bases, and 3 bases stayed unmatched. The CDR3 loop is CASRRTSGSYNEQFF. CDR3 bases: TGTGCCAGCAGAAGGACTAGCGGGAGTTACAATGAGCAGTTCTTC. The full variable domain, in which reference TRBV11-3 and TRBJ2-1 provide the parts outside the CDR3, is EAGVVQSPRYKIIEKKQPVAFWCNPISGHNTLYWYLQNLGQGPELLIRYENEEAVDDSQLPKDRFSAERLKGVDSTLKIQPAELGDSAVYLCASRRTSGSYNEQFFGPGTRLTVL.

This rearrangement joins TRBV6-8 to TRBJ1-4, with TRBD1 as a possible D gene (5 bases). The V end was cut by 5 bases, the J end by 3 bases, with 13 bases between. Looked up from germline, CDR1 is MNHGY and CDR2 is SAAAGT. The CDR3 consists of 15 residues. The DNA for the CDR3 is TGTGCCAGCAGTCGACGACAGCCGCCTAATGAAAAACTGTTTTTT. As protein: CASSRRQPPNEKLFF.

This clone was detected many times. This chain links TRBV11-3 with TRBJ1-6; no reliable D call. Trimming took off 3 bases at V and 4 bases at J, with 10 bases between the two ends. The CDR3 extends over 15 amino acids. Germline V gene sequence: CDR1 SGHNT, CDR2 YENEEA. DNA for the CDR3: TGTGCCAGCAGCTTGGGAGCCCAATATAATTCACCCCTCCACTTT. It encodes CASSLGAQYNSPLHF.

By share, this clone ranks as medium-sized. The rearrangement joins TRBV6-8 to TRBJ2-1; the match to TRBD1 covers 9 bases. The CDR3 is 15 amino acids. Germline trimming cut 5 bases from V and 0 bases from J; bases unmatched to any gene: 2. The germline V gene encodes CDR1 MNHGY and CDR2 SAAAGT. Here the CDR3 DNA reads TGTGCCAGCAGTGCGGGACAGGGCTCCTACAATGAGCAGTTCTTC. Its protein is CASSAGQGSYNEQFF.

This clone was found a few times. This chain uses TRBV4-1 with TRBJ2-5; D unresolved. This CDR3 comprises 16 residues. V lost 0 bases, J lost 3 bases, and 14 bases lay in between. Germline assignment: CDR1 MGHRA and CDR2 YSYEKL. CDR3 nucleotide sequence: TGCGCCAGCAGCCAAGAAGCGTTCGGTGGCGAAGAGACCCAGTACTTC. This codes for CASSQEAFGGEETQYF.

The rearrangement joins TRBV6-8 to TRBJ2-3; D unclear. The CDR3 contains 13 residues. Germline lookup yields CDR1 MNHGY and CDR2 SAAAGT. Trimming removed 4 bases from V and 4 bases from J, with 9 bases in between. CDR3 loop: CASSFVQADTQYF. The CDR3 DNA reads as TGTGCCAGCAGTTTTGTCCAGGCAGATACGCAGTATTTT.

This clone was counted between two and nine times. The J gene is TRBJ1-1, the V gene TRBV6-8, with D possibly TRBD1 on 6 matching bases. There are 13 residues in the CDR3. The germline V and J ends were trimmed by 5 bases and 1 base, with 8 bases remaining between them. CDR1 and CDR2 (germline): MNHGY, SAAAGT. The CDR3 DNA is TGTGCCAGCAGTACACAGGGGAACACTGAAGCTTTCTTT. This translates into CASSTQGNTEAFF.

This clone was picked up a small number of times. CDR3 protein: CASSMGPLTDTQYF. The CDR3 nucleotides are TGTGCCAGTAGTATGGGTCCTCTCACAGATACGCAGTATTTT. The chain uses TRBV19 and TRBJ2-3, with D hard to call. The CDR3 extends over 14 amino acids. Trimming took off 3 bases at V and 2 bases at J, with 9 bases between the two ends. Germline-derived CDR1 and CDR2 are LNHDA and SQIVND (reference sequence).

The V and J genes are TRBV6-8 and TRBJ2-7; D not certain. CDR3 size: 14 residues. The V end was cut by 4 bases, the J end by 2 bases, with 12 bases between. CDR1 and CDR2 (germline): MNHGY, SAAAGT. CDR3 sequence (DNA): TGTGCCAGCAGTTTGAACCCGTCGGCCTACGAGCAGTACTTC. Translating gives CASSLNPSAYEQYF.

The rearrangement uses TRBV4-1 and TRBJ1-4, with D hard to call. The length of the CDR3 is 15 residues. Trimming took 1 base from V and 0 from J, leaving 6 bases between them. Per germline, CDR1 MGHRA and CDR2 YSYEKL. The CDR3 sequence is CASSQAPATNEKLFF. CDR3 bases: TGCGCCAGCAGCCAAGCCCCTGCAACTAATGAAAAACTGTTTTTT.

This clone turned up a few times. V usage is TRBV6-8 and J usage is TRBJ1-1, with D hard to call. V lost 7 bases and J 0 bases, leaving 12 bases between the germline ends. Germline lookup yields CDR1 MNHGY and CDR2 SAAAGT. CDR3 size: 14 residues. The CDR3 loop reads CASTQDGLNTEAFF. For the CDR3, the DNA is TGTGCCAGCACCCAGGATGGTCTGAACACTGAAGCTTTCTTT.

The chain has TRBV28 and TRBJ2-7; 7 bases agree with TRBD2. CDR3 length: 14 amino acids. The junction had 2 bases not matched to a gene; V was cut back by 3 bases and J by 0 bases. Germline V gene data show CDR1 as MDHEN and CDR2 as SYDVKM. CDR3: CASSLWGGSYEQYF. The CDR3, as DNA: TGTGCCAGCAGTTTGTGGGGGGGCTCCTACGAGCAGTACTTC.

The sample holds many counts of this clone. This chain connects TRBV7-2 to TRBJ2-3; D remains ambiguous. Trimming shortened V by 8 bases and J by 0 bases, and 9 bases separated the two germline ends. Germline CDR1 SGHTA, CDR2 FQGNSA. CDR3 length equals 13 residues. The CDR3 nucleotides read TGTGCCAGCTCCACGACTAGCACAGATACGCAGTATTTT. Translating gives CASSTTSTDTQYF.

There are a few counts of this clone. The V and J genes are TRBV6-8 and TRBJ1-1; no firm D call. The CDR3 covers 16 residues. CDR1 and CDR2 (germline): MNHGY, SAAAGT. Trimming left V 0 bases short and J 3 bases short, with 14 bases between. This chain's CDR3 is CASSYSRTSGHTEAFF. Here the CDR3 DNA reads TGTGCCAGCAGTTACTCGAGGACTTCAGGACACACTGAAGCTTTCTTT.

This clone came up a few times. The genes are TRBV6-8 and TRBJ1-1, with D unclear. The CDR3 totals 13 residues. With 7 bases removed from V and 0 bases from J, the gap between germline ends came to 9 bases. Germline values: CDR1 MNHGY, CDR2 SAAAGT. The CDR3 coding sequence is TGTGCCAGCATTAACGGGATGAACACTGAAGCTTTCTTT. Amino acid sequence: CASINGMNTEAFF.

In this sample, this clone turned up a few times. The rearrangement links TRBV19 to TRBJ1-3; D unclear. The CDR3 is 15 amino acids. Germline V CDR1 and CDR2: LNHDA, SQIVND (reference sequence). The V gene lost 2 bases and the J gene lost 0 bases, with 8 bases spanning the gap. This chain's CDR3 is CASSIYFYSGNTIYF. The CDR3 nucleotides read TGTGCCAGTAGTATATACTTTTACTCTGGAAACACCATATATTTT.

J is TRBJ2-1 and V is TRBV11-3, with 7 bases aligning to TRBD2. With V trimmed by 4 bases and J by 4 bases, 10 bases remained unmatched. The CDR3 is made up of 16 amino acids. In germline, CDR1 is SGHNT, CDR2 YENEEA. The CDR3 sequence: CASSSEREPSYNEQFF. CDR3 sequence (DNA): TGTGCCAGCAGCTCCGAGCGGGAACCCTCTTACAATGAGCAGTTCTTC.

The table lists this clone with a few counts. CDR3 coding DNA: TGTGCCAGCAGCTTAGAGGCCGGACTCCCGATGGAAGCTTTCTTT. Protein sequence: CASSLEAGLPMEAFF. The chain combines TRBV7-5 with TRBJ1-1. TRBV7-5 is listed as a pseudogene. The CDR3 is 15 residues long.

This rearrangement joins TRBV28 to TRBJ1-1; D gene uncertain. The CDR3 totals 15 residues. V was clipped by 1 base and J by 8 bases, with 17 bases between them. Germline CDR1 MDHEN, CDR2 SYDVKM. The CDR3 DNA sequence: TGTGCCAGCAGTTTATTGGATCTTAGAGGGCAGGAAGCTTTCTTT. It is translated as CASSLLDLRGQEAFF.

The rearrangement joins TRBV11-3 to TRBJ2-7; a possible D gene is TRBD1 (5 bases). Trimming cost V 5 bases and J 5 bases, with 16 bases left between them. The germline gives CDR1 SGHNT, CDR2 YENEEA. This CDR3 spans 14 amino acids. The CDR3 DNA follows: TGTGCCAGCAGCCTAGGGGATGTTAACGACGAGCAGTACTTC. It is translated as CASSLGDVNDEQYF.

There are a few counts of this clone. The chain joins TRBV4-1 to TRBJ2-1, with a weak D call TRBD1 (5 bases). The CDR3 spans 14 residues. V dropped 3 bases and J dropped 9 bases, with 15 bases sitting between them. The germline V gene encodes CDR1 MGHRA and CDR2 YSYEKL. CDR3 nucleotides: TGCGCCAGCAGCCAGACTCCTAGACAGTTTGAGCAGTTCTTC. This gives the protein CASSQTPRQFEQFF.

There are a few counts of this clone. V is TRBV11-3 and J is TRBJ2-2, with D perhaps TRBD2 (5 bases). This CDR3 comprises 15 residues. In germline, CDR1 is SGHNT, CDR2 YENEEA. The germline V and J ends were trimmed by 3 bases and 5 bases, with 13 bases remaining between them. The CDR3 is CASSFVTSGTGELFF. The CDR3 DNA follows: TGTGCCAGCAGCTTCGTCACTAGTGGAACCGGGGAGCTGTTTTTT.

The chain combines TRBV7-6 with TRBJ2-1, with D perhaps being TRBD1 or TRBD2 (5 bases each). CDR3 length: 15 amino acids. The V gene lost 4 bases and the J gene lost 3 bases, with 13 bases spanning the gap. Germline loops: CDR1 SGHVS, CDR2 FNYEAQ. CDR3 sequence reads: CASSSPGTYYNEQFF. The CDR3 nucleotides are TGTGCCAGCAGCTCCCCCGGGACCTACTACAATGAGCAGTTCTTC.

By sample fraction, this clone is large. The chain combines TRBV28 with TRBJ2-1, with 10 bases identical to TRBD1. Germline V gene lookup returns CDR1 MDHEN and CDR2 SYDVKM. After removal of 3 bases from V and 4 bases from J, the junction contained 6 bases not matched to a gene. This CDR3 is built from 16 residues. The CDR3 sequence: CASSLAGTGDYNEQFF. For the CDR3, the DNA is TGTGCCAGCAGTTTGGCCGGGACAGGGGATTACAATGAGCAGTTCTTC. Full variable domain (outside the CDR3, taken from reference TRBV28 and TRBJ2-1): DVKVTQSSRYLVKRTGEKVFLECVQDMDHENMFWYRQDPGLGLRLIYFSYDVKMKEKGDIPEGYSVSREKKERFSLILESASTNQTSMYLCASSLAGTGDYNEQFFGPGTRLTVL.